This T cell receptor (beta chain) was profiled in a study of cytomegalovirus exposure and HLA in healthy donors. Study observations and caveats: What TCR beta sequences reportedly achieved was accurate prediction of HLA-A and HLA-B alleles in most subjects.

PCR involved 60 Vbeta and 13 Jbeta primers. Produced via immunoSEQ multiplex PCR; TCRdb's table is partial and in-frame only. Among over 150,000 clones, 77% were seen once, and the ten largest hold more than 3%. Turning to this clone: What it recognizes is unknown.

The CDR3 runs to 14 residues. Per the germline V gene, CDR1 is SGHTA and CDR2 is FQGTGA. Trimming shortened V by 5 bases and J by 1 base, and 11 bases separated the two germline ends. The J gene is TRBJ2-5, the V gene TRBV7-3; the D gene is possibly TRBD1 (5 bases). Sequences were obtained from PBMCs. The source is a woman aged 55-69 years in good health and CMV-seropositive. The DNA of the CDR3 is TGTGCCAGCAGCCAAAGTAGGGGCCAAGAGACCCAGTACTTC. Its translation is CASSQSRGQETQYF.